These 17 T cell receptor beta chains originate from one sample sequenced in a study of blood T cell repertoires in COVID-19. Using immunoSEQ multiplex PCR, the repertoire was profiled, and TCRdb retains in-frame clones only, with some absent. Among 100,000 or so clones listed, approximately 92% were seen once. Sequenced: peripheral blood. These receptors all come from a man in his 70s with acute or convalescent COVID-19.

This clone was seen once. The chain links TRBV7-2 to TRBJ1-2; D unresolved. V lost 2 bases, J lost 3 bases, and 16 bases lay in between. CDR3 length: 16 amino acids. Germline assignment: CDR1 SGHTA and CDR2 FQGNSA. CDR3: CASSLIWEEEDYGYTF. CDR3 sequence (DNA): TGTGCCAGCAGCTTAATTTGGGAGGAAGAGGACTATGGCTACACCTTC.

The CDR3 spells CSASGTVQETQYF. The CDR3 nucleotides are TGCAGTGCTAGTGGGACAGTCCAAGAGACCCAGTACTTC. The chain carries TRBV20-1 and TRBJ2-5, with 7 positions matching TRBD1. The CDR3 consists of 13 residues. CDR1 DFQATT and CDR2 SNEGSKA come from the germline V gene (reference sequence). J lost 1 base, V lost 3 bases, and 2 bases had no gene match.

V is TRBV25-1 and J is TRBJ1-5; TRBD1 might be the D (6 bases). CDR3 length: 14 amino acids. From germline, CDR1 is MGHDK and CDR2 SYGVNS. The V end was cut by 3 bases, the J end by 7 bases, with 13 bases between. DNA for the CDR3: TGTGCCAGCAGTGAGGCCAGGGGAGACCAGCCCCAGCATTTT. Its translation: CASSEARGDQPQHF.

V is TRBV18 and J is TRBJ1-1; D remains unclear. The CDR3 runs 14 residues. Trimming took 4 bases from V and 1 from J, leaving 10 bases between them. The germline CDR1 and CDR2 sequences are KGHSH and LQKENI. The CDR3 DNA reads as TGTGCCAGCTCACTTGCGACTGGGAACACTGAAGCTTTCTTT. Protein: CASSLATGNTEAFF. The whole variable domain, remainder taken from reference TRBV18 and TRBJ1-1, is NAGVMQNPRHLVRRRGQEARLRCSPMKGHSHVYWYRQLPEEGLKFMVYLQKENIIDESGMPKERFSAEFPKEGPSILRIQQVVRGDSAAYFCASSLATGNTEAFFGQGTRLTVV.

CDR3 DNA sequence: TGTGCCAGCAGCGCAAGACTAGCGGAAAAATACAATGAGCAGTTCTTC. As protein: CASSARLAEKYNEQFF. J is TRBJ2-1 and V is TRBV9; 9 bases align to TRBD2. J gave up 4 bases and V 3 bases, and 8 bases lay outside the gene matches. Germline V gene lookup returns CDR1 SGDLS and CDR2 YYNGEE. This CDR3 region has 16 residues. Filled out from reference TRBV9 and TRBJ2-1, the complete variable domain reads DSGVTQTPKHLITATGQRVTLRCSPRSGDLSVYWYQQSLDQGLQFLIQYYNGEERAKGNILERFSAQQFPDLHSELNLSSLELGDSALYFCASSARLAEKYNEQFFGPGTRLTVL.

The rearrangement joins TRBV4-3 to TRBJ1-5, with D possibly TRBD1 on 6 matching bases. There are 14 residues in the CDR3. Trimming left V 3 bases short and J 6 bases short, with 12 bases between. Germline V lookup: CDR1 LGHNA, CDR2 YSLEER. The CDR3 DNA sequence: TGCGCCAGCAGCCAGGCAGGGGATGCTCAGCCCCAGCATTTT. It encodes CASSQAGDAQPQHF.

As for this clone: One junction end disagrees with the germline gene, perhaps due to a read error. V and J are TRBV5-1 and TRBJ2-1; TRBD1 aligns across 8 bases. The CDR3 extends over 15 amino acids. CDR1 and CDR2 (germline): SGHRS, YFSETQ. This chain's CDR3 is CASSLDRADYNEQFF. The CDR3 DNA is TGCGCCAGCAGTTTGGACAGGGCGGACTACAATGAGCAGTTCTTC.

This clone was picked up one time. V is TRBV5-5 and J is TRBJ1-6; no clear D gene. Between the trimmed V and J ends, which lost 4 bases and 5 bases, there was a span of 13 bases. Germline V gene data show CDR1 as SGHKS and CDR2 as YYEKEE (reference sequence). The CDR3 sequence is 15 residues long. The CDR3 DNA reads TGTGCCAGCAGCCTACTAACGAACGATAATTCACCCCTCCACTTT. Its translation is CASSLLTNDNSPLHF.

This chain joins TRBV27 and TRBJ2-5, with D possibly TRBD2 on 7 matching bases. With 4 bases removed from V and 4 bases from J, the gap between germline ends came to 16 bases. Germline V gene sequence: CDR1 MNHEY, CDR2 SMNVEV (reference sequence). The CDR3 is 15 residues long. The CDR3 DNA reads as TGTGCCAGCAGTTGGGGCGGGGGCCGTTTAGAGACCCAGTACTTC. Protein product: CASSWGGGRLETQYF.

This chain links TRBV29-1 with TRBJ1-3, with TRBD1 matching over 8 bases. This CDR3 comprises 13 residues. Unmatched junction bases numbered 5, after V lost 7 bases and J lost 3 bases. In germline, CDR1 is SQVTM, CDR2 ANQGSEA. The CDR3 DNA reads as TGCAGCGCCACCACAGGGGGTGGAAACACCATATATTTT. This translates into CSATTGGGNTIYF.

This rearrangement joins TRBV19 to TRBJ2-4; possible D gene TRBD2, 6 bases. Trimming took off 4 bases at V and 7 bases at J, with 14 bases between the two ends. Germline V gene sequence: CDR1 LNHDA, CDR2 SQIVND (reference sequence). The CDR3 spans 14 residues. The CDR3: CASSNPGEKNIQYF. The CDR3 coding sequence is TGTGCCAGTAGTAACCCGGGGGAGAAGAACATTCAGTACTTC.

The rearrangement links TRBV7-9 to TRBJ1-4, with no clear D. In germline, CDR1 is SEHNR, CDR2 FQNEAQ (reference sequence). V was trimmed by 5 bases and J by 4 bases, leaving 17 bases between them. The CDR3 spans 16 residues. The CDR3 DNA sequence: TGTGCCAGCAGCACCCATCTAAGGCGGGGTAATGAAAAACTGTTTTTT. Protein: CASSTHLRRGNEKLFF. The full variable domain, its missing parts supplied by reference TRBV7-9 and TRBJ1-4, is DTGVSQNPRHKITKRGQNVTFRCDPISEHNRLYWYRQTLGQGPEFLTYFQNEAQLEKSRLLSDRFSAERPKGSFSTLEIQRTEQGDSAMYLCASSTHLRRGNEKLFFGSGTQLSVL.

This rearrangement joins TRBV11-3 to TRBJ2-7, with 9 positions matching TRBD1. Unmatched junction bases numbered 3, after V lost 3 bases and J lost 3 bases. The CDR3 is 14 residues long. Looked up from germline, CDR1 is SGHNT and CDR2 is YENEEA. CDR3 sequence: CASSLPGQGYEQYF. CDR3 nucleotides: TGTGCCAGCAGCTTGCCGGGACAGGGCTACGAGCAGTACTTC.

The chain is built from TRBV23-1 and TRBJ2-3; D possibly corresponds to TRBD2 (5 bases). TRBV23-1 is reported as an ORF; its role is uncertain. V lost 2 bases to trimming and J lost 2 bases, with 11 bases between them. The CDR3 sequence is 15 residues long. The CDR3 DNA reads TGCGCCAGCAGTCAACTAGCAGCCGCCACAGATACGCAGTATTTT. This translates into CASSQLAAATDTQYF.

CDR3 loop: CASSPINSLSYEQYF. The CDR3 nucleotides read TGTGCCAGCAGCCCCATCAACTCCCTGTCCTACGAGCAGTACTTC. This chain connects TRBV5-6 to TRBJ2-7; D is uncertain. CDR1 is SGHDT, CDR2 YYEEEE, per germline. V was trimmed by 4 bases and J by 1 base, leaving 15 bases between them. This CDR3 has 15 amino acids.

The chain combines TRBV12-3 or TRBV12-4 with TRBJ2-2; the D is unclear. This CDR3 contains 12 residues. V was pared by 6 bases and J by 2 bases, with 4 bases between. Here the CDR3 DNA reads TGTGCCAGCAGCGGTAACACCGGGGAGCTGTTTTTT. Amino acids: CASSGNTGELFF.

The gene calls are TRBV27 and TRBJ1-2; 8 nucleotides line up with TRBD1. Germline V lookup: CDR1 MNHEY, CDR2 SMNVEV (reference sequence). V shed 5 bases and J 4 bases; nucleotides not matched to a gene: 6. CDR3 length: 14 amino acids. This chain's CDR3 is CASSPGTGFYGYTF. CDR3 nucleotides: TGTGCCAGCAGTCCAGGGACAGGTTTCTATGGCTACACCTTC.